The following is a TCR beta chain sequence with its context. The data were taken from a study of blood T cell repertoires in COVID-19. Study-level information: Acute and convalescent COVID-19 specimens originated in the United States, Italy and Spain. PBMCs, B-cell-depleted T cells, or T cells provided the cDNA or gDNA that made up the material.

Original handling: The assay estimated nucleated cells by amplifying reference gene primers. The repertoire was sequenced with immunoSEQ multiplex PCR; TCRdb's copy has only in-frame clones and lacks some. V, J and clone size were drawn from that table, and D and trimming were deduced from the DNA. The data contain 250,000 to 300,000 clones, 75% to 90% of them singletons. The CDR3 has 14 amino acids. Looked up from germline, CDR1 is SGHRS and CDR2 is YFSETQ. V lost 2 bases, J lost 5 bases, and 4 bases stayed unmatched. This receptor was obtained from a man between 60 and 75 years old who had recovered from COVID-19. The rearrangement uses TRBV5-1 and TRBJ2-5; 9 bases are a match to TRBD2. The sequencing sample was made of peripheral blood. The CDR3 sequence: CASSFSGGRETQYF. The CDR3 nucleotides read TGCGCCAGCAGCTTTAGCGGGGGACGGGAGACCCAGTACTTC.